Below are 32 T cell receptor beta chains sequenced from a single sample in a study of blood T cells in healthy people across ages (dated by TCRdb to between 2015 and 2017). Libraries were made using 5' RACE. TCRdb records Illumina HiSeq 2500 as the sequencer. A second PCR of roughly 7 to 11 cycles was performed with a sample-barcoded 5' primer and a J-beta primer mix. TCRdb trimmed public reads at Q25 via fastp, called clones via MiXCR and kept in-frame beta chains. Under each unique CDR3 protein, matching rows form one entry showing the most common genes and DNA. The sample table holds about 1.1 million distinct CDR3 sequences, of which approximately 38% were seen once. Of the sample, around 12% is held by the ten largest clones. Input material: blood. Every receptor here comes from a young man in good health.

The chain joins TRBV6-2 or TRBV6-3 to TRBJ2-1, with 10 bases identical to TRBD2. The germline gives CDR1 MNHEY, CDR2 SVGEGT. The V and J ends lost 6 bases and 6 bases, in that order; junction bases with no gene match: 8. The CDR3 runs to 15 residues. The CDR3 sequence: CASRPLAGGSNEQFF. CDR3 bases: TGTGCCAGCAGGCCCTTAGCGGGGGGAAGCAATGAGCAGTTCTTC.

V usage is TRBV12-3 or TRBV12-4 and J usage is TRBJ2-1; D possibly corresponds to TRBD2 (5 bases). V was shortened by 3 bases and J by 13 bases, with 19 bases between the two germline ends. The CDR3 length is 14 residues. The CDR3 loop reads CASSFSGRRVDQFF. CDR3 in DNA: TGTGCCAGCAGTTTCTCCGGGCGGCGGGTTGACCAGTTCTTC.

This clonotype showed up just a few times. The chain employs TRBV2 and TRBJ1-6, with TRBD1 as a possible D gene (5 bases). Trimming left V 2 bases short and J 3 bases short, with 14 bases between. The CDR3 runs to 17 residues. Germline V gene sequence: CDR1 SNHLY, CDR2 FYNNEI. The CDR3 protein is CASSEYGGNLYNSPLHF. The CDR3 DNA is TGTGCCAGCAGTGAATATGGGGGGAACCTCTATAATTCACCCCTCCACTTT.

The chain uses TRBV5-1 and TRBJ2-7; D not resolved. The CDR3 is 13 amino acids. Germline loops: CDR1 SGHRS, CDR2 YFSETQ. Trimming stripped 3 bases from V and 7 bases from J, with 14 bases between. The CDR3 DNA follows: TGCGCCAGCAGCTCCGCAGAATTCAATGAGCAGTACTTC. It specifies CASSSAEFNEQYF.

V gene TRBV30 combines with J gene TRBJ2-3; D uncertain. The CDR3 consists of 15 residues. V dropped 6 bases and J dropped 2 bases, with 18 bases sitting between them. The V gene's germline CDR1 is GTSNPN and CDR2 SVGIG (reference sequence). The CDR3 spells CACTRHTQLTDTQYF. For the CDR3, the DNA is TGTGCCTGCACCCGACACACACAACTCACAGATACGCAGTATTTT.

The chain links TRBV7-2 to TRBJ2-7; D possibly matches TRBD1 or TRBD2 (5 bases each). This CDR3 has 15 residues. Germline lookup yields CDR1 SGHTA and CDR2 FQGNSA. Deletions cut 0 bases from V and 6 bases from J, with 15 bases between. CDR3 DNA: TGTGCCAGCAGCTTAGCGGGACGGCTTTCAAGCGAGCAGTACTTC. Its translation: CASSLAGRLSSEQYF.

J is TRBJ1-5 and V is TRBV12-3 or TRBV12-4; TRBD1 is a possible D gene (5 bases). V lost 6 bases to trimming and J lost 3 bases, with 27 bases between them. The length of the CDR3 is 19 residues. CDR3 DNA sequence: TGTGCCAGCAGGGGACGGGACGCCAAAAACACCCAATACAATCAGCCCCAGCATTTT. It codes for CASRGRDAKNTQYNQPQHF.

This chain's CDR3 is CATSDSRGEAYNEQFF. The CDR3 nucleotides are TGTGCCACCAGTGATTCTAGGGGGGAGGCCTACAATGAGCAGTTCTTC. The V call is TRBV24-1, the J call TRBJ2-1, with D perhaps given as TRBD1 or TRBD2 (6 bases each). V gave up 2 bases and J gave up 2 bases, with 12 bases separating them. This CDR3 region has 16 residues. The germline V gene has CDR1 KGHDR and CDR2 SFDVKD.

This clonotype has a handful of counts. This chain joins TRBV5-1 and TRBJ2-3, with 10 nucleotides matching TRBD1. The CDR3 sequence is 14 residues long. V gave up 3 bases and J gave up 4 bases; unmatched junction bases: 2. In germline, CDR1 is SGHRS, CDR2 YFSETQ. The CDR3: CASSSGTGADTQYF. The CDR3 region has the DNA TGCGCCAGCAGCTCCGGGACAGGGGCAGATACGCAGTATTTT.

The chain joins TRBV30 to TRBJ2-5; D is ambiguous. The end of the DNA fits TRBJ2-7 better, so the J call may be wrong. The germline V gene has CDR1 GTSNPN and CDR2 SVGIG (reference sequence). This CDR3 is 10 amino acids long. The CDR3 reads CACSTYEQYF. Here the CDR3 DNA reads TGTGCCTGCAGTACCTACGAGCAGTACTTC.

This clonotype was seen once. J is TRBJ2-1 and V is TRBV15; D ambiguous. Trimming pared 5 bases from V and 4 bases from J, leaving 6 bases between. Germline V gene lookup returns CDR1 LNHNV and CDR2 YYDKDF (reference sequence). This CDR3 has 12 residues. DNA of the CDR3: TGTGCCACCAGCGGCATGTACAATGAGCAGTTCTTC. Translated: CATSGMYNEQFF.

The rearrangement joins TRBV5-1 to TRBJ1-2; D is ambiguous. The length of the CDR3 is 14 residues. Germline CDR1 reads SGHRS; CDR2 reads YFSETQ. V was clipped by 1 base and J by 4 bases, with 11 bases between them. The CDR3 DNA sequence: TGCGCCAGCAGCTTGCCGACAACGACCTATGGCTACACCTTC. Translation gives CASSLPTTTYGYTF.

This clonotype was found a few times. Here the CDR3 DNA reads TGTGCCAGCAGCTTAGCACAGGGGAAAGGCTACACCTTC. This codes for CASSLAQGKGYTF. J is TRBJ1-2 and V is TRBV7-6, with TRBD1 identical over 7 bases. This CDR3 has 13 residues. The trim removed 0 bases at V and 8 bases at J, leaving 3 bases unmatched. Germline V gene lookup returns CDR1 SGHVS and CDR2 FNYEAQ. Drawing the rest from reference TRBV7-6 and TRBJ1-2, the complete variable domain is GAGVSQSPRYKVTKRGQDVALRCDPISGHVSLYWYRQALGQGPEFLTYFNYEAQQDKSGLPNDRFSAERPEGSISTLTIQRTEQRDSAMYRCASSLAQGKGYTFGSGTRLTVV.

This clonotype showed up just a few times. This chain joins TRBV20-1 and TRBJ2-3; D not certain. The V gene's germline CDR1 is DFQATT and CDR2 SNEGSKA (reference sequence). This CDR3 is 14 amino acids long. The germline V and J ends were trimmed by 5 bases and 4 bases, with 16 bases remaining between them. CDR3 protein: CSAPRESVADTQYF. In DNA form, the CDR3 reads TGCAGTGCTCCCCGCGAAAGTGTGGCAGATACGCAGTATTTT.

This sequence joins TRBV5-1 and TRBJ2-5, with TRBD2 identical over 9 bases. The germline V gene encodes CDR1 SGHRS and CDR2 YFSETQ. J was trimmed by 4 bases and V by 1 base; bases with no gene match: 8. This CDR3 contains 16 residues. CDR3 DNA: TGCGCCAGCAGCTTGCCTAGCGGGGCGCCGCTAGAGACCCAGTACTTC. Protein sequence: CASSLPSGAPLETQYF.

This chain uses TRBV20-1 with TRBJ2-5, with unresolved D. The germline V gene has CDR1 DFQATT and CDR2 SNEGSKA (reference sequence). The germline V and J ends were trimmed by 5 bases and 2 bases, with 12 bases remaining between them. There are 13 residues in the CDR3. The CDR3 protein is CSAGGPVQETQYF. Written as DNA, the CDR3 is TGCAGTGCTGGTGGACCAGTACAAGAGACCCAGTACTTC.

This chain uses TRBV11-2 with TRBJ2-7; 10 bases align to TRBD2. From germline, CDR1 is SGHAT and CDR2 FQNNGV. The CDR3 runs 19 residues. V lost 2 bases to trimming and J lost 0 bases; unmatched junction nucleotides: 13. The CDR3 bases are TGTGCCAGCAGCTTAAGGGAGGTAGCGGGGGGTCTAAGCTCCTACGAGCAGTACTTC. Its translation: CASSLREVAGGLSSYEQYF.

This clonotype has a single count. One junction end does not reproduce the germline sequence, and a read error may be involved. This chain uses TRBV11-2 with TRBJ2-1; 7 bases align to TRBD2. This CDR3 spans 15 amino acids. Germline loops: CDR1 SGHAT, CDR2 FQNNGV. The CDR3 is CVSSFRGGSAYEQFF. The CDR3 nucleotides read TGTGTCAGCAGCTTTCGCGGGGGTAGCGCATATGAGCAGTTCTTC.

This clonotype appeared many times. V and J are TRBV20-1 and TRBJ2-1; weak D call: TRBD2 (6 bases). Germline CDR1 is DFQATT and CDR2 is SNEGSKA (reference sequence). V shed 6 bases and J shed 0 bases, with 9 bases lying between them. The CDR3 is 13 amino acids. This chain's CDR3 is CSAGGDSYNEQFF. CDR3 bases: TGCAGTGCGGGGGGTGACTCCTACAATGAGCAGTTCTTC.

The chain is built from TRBV6-5 and TRBJ2-7, with D unclear. Per germline, CDR1 MNHEY and CDR2 SVGAGI. Trimming stripped 0 bases from V and 0 bases from J, with 6 bases between. The CDR3 runs 14 residues. The CDR3 loop is CASSYSVYSYEQYF. The CDR3 nucleotides are TGTGCCAGCAGTTACTCTGTCTACTCCTACGAGCAGTACTTC.

The CDR3 coding sequence is TGTGCCAGCAGCGCCGGACAGGGTTTGTATCAGCCCCAGCATTTT. Its translation: CASSAGQGLYQPQHF. This chain links TRBV7-2 with TRBJ1-5; 8 bases map to TRBD1. This CDR3 has 15 residues. Germline V lookup: CDR1 SGHTA, CDR2 FQGNSA. After removal of 5 bases from V and 5 bases from J, the junction contained 8 bases not matched to a gene.

The chain joins TRBV14 to TRBJ2-7; no definite D call. V was trimmed by 3 bases and J by 2 bases, leaving 8 bases between them. The CDR3 is made up of 13 amino acids. The germline V gene encodes CDR1 SGHDN and CDR2 FVKESK. The CDR3 nucleotides are TGTGCCAGCAGCCATAACTGGCCCTACGAGCAGTACTTC. It translates to CASSHNWPYEQYF. Full variable domain (missing parts from reference TRBV14 and TRBJ2-7): EAGVTQFPSHSVIEKGQTVTLRCDPISGHDNLYWYRRVMGKEIKFLLHFVKESKQDESGMPNNRFLAERTGGTYSTLKVQPAELEDSGVYFCASSHNWPYEQYFGPGTRLTVT.

The chain has TRBV28 and TRBJ1-5; D is possibly TRBD1 (5 bases). The CDR3 loop spans 12 amino acids. The germline gives CDR1 MDHEN, CDR2 SYDVKM. V lost 8 bases to trimming and J lost 5 bases, with 10 bases between them. CDR3 amino acids: CASGTGDQPQHF. The CDR3 DNA reads as TGTGCCAGCGGGACGGGAGATCAGCCCCAGCATTTT.

The DNA of the CDR3 is TGTGCCAGCAGCTTAGCGGGCAGGCCACGCTATGGCTACACCTTC. The encoded protein is CASSLAGRPRYGYTF. This chain joins TRBV11-2 and TRBJ1-2; D gene ambiguous. Germline V CDR1 and CDR2: SGHAT, FQNNGV. The CDR3 is 15 amino acids. V dropped 1 base and J dropped 4 bases, with 13 bases sitting between them.

This sequence joins TRBV5-1 and TRBJ2-1, with TRBD1 matching over 8 bases. The CDR3 runs 17 residues. The trim removed 0 bases at V and 4 bases at J, leaving 9 bases unmatched. Per the germline V gene, CDR1 is SGHRS and CDR2 is YFSETQ. The CDR3 sequence: CASSLGARTGTYNEQFF. CDR3 DNA: TGCGCCAGCAGCTTGGGTGCACGGACAGGGACTTACAATGAGCAGTTCTTC.

The chain employs TRBV25-1 and TRBJ1-2, with 8 bases matching TRBD1. Germline V CDR1 and CDR2: MGHDK, SYGVNS. The CDR3 spans 13 residues. J lost 8 bases, V lost 8 bases, and 10 bases had no gene match. The CDR3 DNA is TGTGCCAGCCATGCAGGGGGCAGGAAGGGCTACACCTTC. It yields the protein CASHAGGRKGYTF.

This clonotype was detected a few times. The chain is built from TRBV20-1 and TRBJ2-1, with D possibly being TRBD1 or TRBD2 (5 bases each). The CDR3 is 13 residues long. The ends were cut back, 6 bases at V and 4 bases at J, with 13 bases in the middle. The germline CDR1 and CDR2 sequences are DFQATT and SNEGSKA (reference sequence). The CDR3 region is CSARDGPYNEQFF. Written as DNA, the CDR3 is TGCAGTGCGAGGGACGGACCTTACAATGAGCAGTTCTTC.

This clonotype was seen a few times. The V and J genes are TRBV5-4 and TRBJ2-3; D possibly corresponds to TRBD1 (5 bases). With 4 bases removed from V and 4 bases from J, the gap between germline ends came to 10 bases. Looked up from germline, CDR1 is SGHNT and CDR2 is YYREEE (reference sequence). CDR3 length equals 13 residues. This CDR3 reads CASSLTAPDTQYF. In nucleotides, the CDR3 is TGTGCCAGCAGCCTGACAGCTCCAGATACGCAGTATTTT.

This clonotype showed up just a few times. V usage is TRBV20-1 and J usage is TRBJ1-1; D is ambiguous. Trimming removed 6 bases at V and 0 bases at J, with 14 bases between. Per germline, CDR1 DFQATT and CDR2 SNEGSKA (reference sequence). The length of the CDR3 is 14 residues. This CDR3 reads CSAYQQIMNTEAFF. The CDR3, as DNA: TGCAGTGCCTACCAACAGATTATGAACACTGAAGCTTTCTTT.

J is TRBJ2-1 and V is TRBV5-1; TRBD2 might be the D (6 bases). CDR1 and CDR2 from the germline V gene are SGHRS and YFSETQ. The V gene lost 0 bases and the J gene lost 8 bases, with 15 bases spanning the gap. There are 15 residues in the CDR3. In nucleotides, the CDR3 is TGCGCCAGCAGCTTGGCGGACTACCCCGGGGATGAGCAGTTCTTC. It specifies CASSLADYPGDEQFF.

The chain has TRBV9 and TRBJ2-2, with 8 bases aligning to TRBD1. The CDR3 spans 15 residues. V was pared by 3 bases and J by 6 bases, with 7 bases of the junction left unmatched. Germline CDR1 and CDR2: SGDLS and YYNGEE. CDR3 coding DNA: TGTGCCAGCAGCGGGCATCACAGGGGGTCCGGGGAGCTGTTTTTT. Its translation is CASSGHHRGSGELFF.

This chain uses TRBV20-1 with TRBJ2-5; D gene unclear. The CDR3 is 11 amino acids. Deletions cut 2 bases from V and 5 bases from J, with 6 bases between. Germline CDR1 reads DFQATT; CDR2 reads SNEGSKA (reference sequence). CDR3 coding DNA: TGCAGTGCTAGAATAGGGGAGACCCAGTACTTC. Protein: CSARIGETQYF.